Each of the 10 T cell receptor beta chains below was sequenced from the same sample in a study of blood T cell repertoires in COVID-19. Sequenced by immunoSEQ multiplex PCR; TCRdb stores in-frame clones only, minus some. The sample carries 250,000 to 350,000 clones, roughly 84% recorded once. What was sequenced was peripheral blood. These receptors came from a human donor with COVID-19, enrolled during active disease. The donor label of this sample is uncertain.

The genes are TRBV3-1 (or the pseudogene TRBV3-2) and TRBJ1-1; a weak D match, TRBD1 (6 bases). Deletions cut 4 bases from V and 2 bases from J, with 11 bases between. Germline V CDR1 and CDR2: LGHDT, YNNKEL (reference sequence). The CDR3 is 14 residues long. CDR3 protein: CASSLRTVNTEAFF. For the CDR3, the DNA is TGTGCCAGCAGCCTACGGACAGTCAACACTGAAGCTTTCTTT.

As to this clone: This specimen includes other DNA sequences encoding the same CDR3. The genes are TRBV5-1 and TRBJ1-2, with D possibly matching TRBD1 (6 bases). The CDR3 is 14 residues long. V lost 0 bases and J lost 4, with 10 bases in between. CDR1 and CDR2 (germline): SGHRS, YFSETQ. CDR3 DNA sequence: TGCGCCAGCAGCTTGGATCAGGGGAGCTATGGCTACACCTTC. Translated, it gives CASSLDQGSYGYTF.

CDR3 sequence: CASALGQGVYGYTF. The CDR3 DNA sequence: TGTGCCAGCGCTTTGGGGCAGGGGGTCTATGGCTACACCTTC. The chain employs TRBV5-5 and TRBJ1-2; 7 bases are a match to TRBD1. This CDR3 region has 14 residues. From germline, CDR1 is SGHKS and CDR2 YYEKEE (reference sequence). The V segment lost 7 bases and the J segment 4 bases; nucleotides outside the gene matches: 10.

This clone showed up just a few times. This chain uses TRBV4-2 with TRBJ2-7, with 8 positions matching TRBD2. The CDR3 sequence is 16 residues long. CDR1 is LGHNA, CDR2 YNFKEQ, per germline. The V segment lost 0 bases and the J segment 6 bases; nucleotides outside the gene matches: 10. CDR3 loop: CASSQDPTGGPGEQYF. CDR3 sequence (DNA): TGTGCCAGCAGCCAAGATCCAACGGGAGGGCCGGGCGAGCAGTACTTC.

CDR3 amino acids: CASSPDTGELFF. As DNA, the CDR3 is TGTGCCAGCAGTCCCGACACCGGGGAGCTGTTTTTT. This rearrangement joins TRBV6-5 to TRBJ2-2; unclear D gene. The germline V gene encodes CDR1 MNHEY and CDR2 SVGAGI. V lost 5 bases and J lost 3, with 4 bases in between. The length of the CDR3 is 12 residues.

To note about this clone: Other DNA variants within this sample encode the same CDR3. The rearrangement links TRBV15 to TRBJ2-7; 9 bases fit TRBD2. The germline V gene has CDR1 LNHNV and CDR2 YYDKDF (reference sequence). This CDR3 is built from 15 residues. Trimming took 0 bases from V and 7 from J; bases not matched to a gene: 7. The CDR3 nucleotides read TGTGCCACCAGCAGAGATTCAGCGGGAGGTAGGGAGCAGTACTTC. Its translation is CATSRDSAGGREQYF.

The chain is built from TRBV6-4 and TRBJ1-1; 9 bases are shared with TRBD1. This CDR3 has 15 amino acids. Germline loops: CDR1 MRHNA, CDR2 SNTAGT. The V gene end was trimmed by 6 bases and the J gene end by 1 base; junction bases not matched to a gene: 6. Here the CDR3 reads CASREGQGRNTEAFF. The DNA for the CDR3 is TGTGCCAGCAGGGAGGGACAGGGAAGGAACACTGAAGCTTTCTTT.

This clone was seen only a few times. The chain is built from TRBV5-1 and TRBJ1-6; 8 bases fit TRBD1. Germline V gives CDR1 SGHRS, CDR2 YFSETQ. The CDR3 consists of 16 residues. V lost 4 bases, J lost 7 bases, and 10 bases stayed unmatched. The CDR3 coding sequence is TGCGCCAGCAGCGCCGACAGGGGTGTAGAGAATTCACCCCTCCACTTT. Its translation is CASSADRGVENSPLHF. The whole variable domain, remainder taken from reference TRBV5-1 and TRBJ1-6, is KAGVTQTPRYLIKTRGQQVTLSCSPISGHRSVSWYQQTPGQGLQFLFEYFSETQRNKGNFPGRFSGRQFSNSRSEMNVSTLELGDSALYLCASSADRGVENSPLHFGNGTRLTVT.

The rearrangement uses TRBV6-5 and TRBJ1-1; D possibly corresponds to TRBD1 (5 bases). CDR1 and CDR2 (germline): MNHEY, SVGAGI. The CDR3 runs to 15 residues. V gave up 0 bases and J gave up 4 bases, with 12 bases separating them. The DNA of the CDR3 is TGTGCCAGCAGTTACTCAACCAGGGTGGTCACTGAAGCTTTCTTT. This encodes CASSYSTRVVTEAFF.

This clone showed up many times. The V gene is TRBV30, the J gene TRBJ1-5, with a tentative D call TRBD1 (6 bases). The germline V gene has CDR1 GTSNPN and CDR2 SVGIG (reference sequence). Trimming pared 3 bases from V and 6 bases from J, leaving 12 bases between. The CDR3 is 13 amino acids. CDR3 in DNA: TGTGCCTGGAGCGGGGCAGGGGCTCAGCCCCAGCATTTT. This gives the protein CAWSGAGAQPQHF.